The 13 T cell receptor beta chains given below trace back to one sample, sequenced in a study of T cells in Graves' hyperthyroidism and ophthalmopathy. Amplification yielded TCR beta CDR3 regions, with RNA transcripts as the source. The HTBI primer set was used in a first-round RT-PCR of the TCR CDR3. TCRdb itself ran the multiplex PCR reads through MiXCR, one entry per CDR3 protein. Of roughly 500,000 distinct CDR3 sequences in the sample, 35% to 55% are singletons; the top ten hold around 20%. The sequenced sample was peripheral blood or thyroid tissue (not recorded which). The receptor set was obtained from an adult woman with Graves' disease, either hyperthyroidism or ophthalmopathy (not recorded which).

This clonotype was recorded a few times. The chain is built from TRBV20-1 and TRBJ1-1; TRBD1 is a possible D gene (5 bases). Germline V gene data show CDR1 as DFQATT and CDR2 as SNEGSKA (reference sequence). Between the trimmed V and J ends, which lost 1 base and 3 bases, there was a span of 12 bases. CDR3 length equals 14 residues. The CDR3 here is CSARVWGTHTEAFF. DNA of the CDR3: TGCAGTGCTAGAGTTTGGGGGACCCACACTGAAGCTTTCTTT.

This chain connects TRBV18 to TRBJ1-2, with D unclear. The CDR3 has 13 amino acids. In germline, CDR1 is KGHSH, CDR2 LQKENI. With 4 bases removed from V and 6 bases from J, the gap between germline ends came to 12 bases. The CDR3, as DNA: TGTGCCAGCTCACTGACGATCCTAGATGGCTACACCTTC. This gives the protein CASSLTILDGYTF.

There are many counts of this clonotype. CDR3 protein: CASSHPGTSGRNEQYF. CDR3 bases: TGCGCCAGCAGCCACCCGGGGACTAGCGGGAGAAACGAGCAGTACTTC. This chain uses TRBV4-1 with TRBJ2-7; the match to TRBD2 covers 14 bases. In germline, CDR1 is MGHRA, CDR2 YSYEKL. V shed 3 bases and J 5 bases; nucleotides not matched to a gene: 6. CDR3 size: 16 residues.

There are many counts of this clonotype. V gene TRBV15 combines with J gene TRBJ2-5, with TRBD2 identical over 8 bases. The CDR3 has 15 amino acids. Germline CDR1 reads LNHNV; CDR2 reads YYDKDF (reference sequence). The ends lost 3 bases at V and 2 bases at J; junction bases unmatched: 5. CDR3 region: CATSSQLAVQETQYF. The CDR3 region has the DNA TGTGCCACCAGCAGTCAACTAGCGGTACAAGAGACCCAGTACTTC.

The V call is TRBV9, the J call TRBJ1-2; D unresolved. Germline loops: CDR1 SGDLS, CDR2 YYNGEE. Between the trimmed V and J ends, which lost 3 bases and 4 bases, there was a span of 22 bases. The CDR3 has 17 amino acids. This chain's CDR3 is CASSGSRPPRPGYGYTF. DNA of the CDR3: TGTGCCAGCAGCGGATCCCGTCCCCCCCGCCCCGGCTATGGCTACACCTTC.

Details on this clonotype: The CDR3 does not end in the conserved phenylalanine or tryptophan, so this is likely a read error. It is unclear where the CDR3 begins or ends on the DNA, so no DNA is shown, and the CDR3 is as TCRdb lists it. The J gene is TRBJ1-3, the V gene TRBV29-1. The CDR3 length equals 8 residues, ends included. In germline, CDR1 is SQVTM, CDR2 ANQGSEA. The CDR3 loop reads CSVLRENT.

The V call is TRBV10-3, the J call TRBJ2-5, with unresolved D. CDR1 and CDR2 from the germline V gene are ENHRY and SYGVKD. This CDR3 comprises 14 residues. V was cut by 0 bases and J by 4 bases, with 9 bases left in between. As DNA, the CDR3 is TGTGCCATCAGTGAGTCAATGGGTACAGAGACCCAGTACTTC. It translates to CAISESMGTETQYF.

V usage is TRBV24-1 and J usage is TRBJ2-5; no reliable D call. The CDR3 totals 13 residues. The germline gives CDR1 KGHDR, CDR2 SFDVKD. V was shortened by 5 bases and J by 0 bases, with 6 bases between the two germline ends. This CDR3 is CATSAGNQETQYF. The CDR3 nucleotides are TGTGCCACCAGTGCTGGGAACCAAGAGACCCAGTACTTC.

This clonotype was detected many times. V is TRBV6-1 and J is TRBJ2-7, with TRBD1 identical over 11 bases. The CDR3 has 14 residues. The V and J ends lost 7 bases and 3 bases, in that order; junction bases with no gene match: 5. The V gene's germline CDR1 is MNHNS and CDR2 SASEGT. The CDR3 reads CASTLGQGVYEQYF. The CDR3 DNA is TGTGCCAGCACGTTGGGACAGGGGGTCTACGAGCAGTACTTC.

V gene TRBV10-3 combines with J gene TRBJ2-7; 7 bases align to TRBD2. This CDR3 is 13 amino acids long. Germline V CDR1 and CDR2: ENHRY, SYGVKD. The V segment lost 0 bases and the J segment 7 bases; nucleotides outside the gene matches: 3. CDR3 DNA: TGTGCCATCAGTGAGTCGGCTAGCGGAGAGCAGTACTTC. Its translation: CAISESASGEQYF.

The J gene is TRBJ2-5, the V gene TRBV20-1; D call uncertain. Between the trimmed V and J ends, which lost 0 bases and 9 bases, there was a span of 5 bases. CDR1 DFQATT and CDR2 SNEGSKA come from the germline V gene (reference sequence). CDR3 length: 10 amino acids. CDR3 residues: CSARDFSQYF. DNA of the CDR3: TGCAGTGCTAGAGATTTTTCCCAGTACTTC.

This clonotype turned up a few times. This may arise from a read error, as a much more abundant clone is one base away. The V and J genes are TRBV4-2 and TRBJ1-5; 10 bases match TRBD1. From germline, CDR1 is LGHNA and CDR2 YNFKEQ. The CDR3 totals 16 residues. The V segment lost 2 bases and the J segment 3 bases; nucleotides outside the gene matches: 4. CDR3 sequence: CASSQPGQGYNQPQHF. DNA of the CDR3: TGTGCCAGCAGCCAACCGGGACAGGGGTACAATCAGCCCCAGCATTTT.

This clonotype was counted a few times. V usage is TRBV30 and J usage is TRBJ1-5; D call uncertain. Germline CDR1 is GTSNPN and CDR2 is SVGIG (reference sequence). V lost 0 bases and J 4 bases, leaving 13 bases between the germline ends. This CDR3 spans 15 amino acids. The CDR3 protein is CAWSVLGPNNQPQHF. CDR3 DNA sequence: TGTGCCTGGAGTGTTTTGGGTCCTAATAATCAGCCCCAGCATTTT.